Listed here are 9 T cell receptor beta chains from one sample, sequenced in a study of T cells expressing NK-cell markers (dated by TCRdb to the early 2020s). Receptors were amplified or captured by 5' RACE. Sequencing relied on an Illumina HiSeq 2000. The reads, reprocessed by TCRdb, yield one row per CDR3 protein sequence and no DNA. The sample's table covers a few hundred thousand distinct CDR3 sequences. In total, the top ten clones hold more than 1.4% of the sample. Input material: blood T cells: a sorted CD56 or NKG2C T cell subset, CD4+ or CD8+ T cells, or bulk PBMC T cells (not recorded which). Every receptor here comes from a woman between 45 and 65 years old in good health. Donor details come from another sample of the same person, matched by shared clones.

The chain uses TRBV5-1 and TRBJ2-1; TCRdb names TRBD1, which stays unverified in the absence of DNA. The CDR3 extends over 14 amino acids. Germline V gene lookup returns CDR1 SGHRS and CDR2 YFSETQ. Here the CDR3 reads CASANEGGIGEQFF.

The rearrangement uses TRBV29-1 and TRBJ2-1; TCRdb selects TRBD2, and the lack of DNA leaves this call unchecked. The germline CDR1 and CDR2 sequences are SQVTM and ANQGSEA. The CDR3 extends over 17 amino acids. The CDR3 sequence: CSVGLAGRAHPLNEQFF.

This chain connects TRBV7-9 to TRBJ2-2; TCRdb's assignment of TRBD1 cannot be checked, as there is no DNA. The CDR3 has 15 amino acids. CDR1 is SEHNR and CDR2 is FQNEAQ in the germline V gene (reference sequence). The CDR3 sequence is CASSAYRGRGGELFF.

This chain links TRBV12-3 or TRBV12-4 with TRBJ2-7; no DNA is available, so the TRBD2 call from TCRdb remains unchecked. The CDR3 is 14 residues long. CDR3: CASSRIAGRGEQYF.

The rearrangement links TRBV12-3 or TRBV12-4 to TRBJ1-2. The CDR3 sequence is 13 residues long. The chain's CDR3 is CASSLGHGYGYTF.

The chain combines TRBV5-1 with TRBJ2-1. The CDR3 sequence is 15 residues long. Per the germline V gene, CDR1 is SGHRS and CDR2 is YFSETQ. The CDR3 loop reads CASSMSGASSNEQFF.

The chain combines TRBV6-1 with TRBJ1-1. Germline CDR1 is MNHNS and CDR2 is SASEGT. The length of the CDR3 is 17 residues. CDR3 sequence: CASSRPTLLSMNTEAFF.

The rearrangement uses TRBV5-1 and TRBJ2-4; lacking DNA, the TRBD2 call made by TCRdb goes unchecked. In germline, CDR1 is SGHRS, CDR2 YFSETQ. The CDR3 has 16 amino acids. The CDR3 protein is CASSLARGMAKNIQYF.

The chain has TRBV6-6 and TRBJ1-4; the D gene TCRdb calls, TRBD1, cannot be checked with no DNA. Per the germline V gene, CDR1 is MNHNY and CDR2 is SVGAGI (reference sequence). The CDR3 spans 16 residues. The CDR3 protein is CASSYSTGGGNEKLFF.